This T cell receptor beta chain was captured in a study of T cell repertoires in cytomegalovirus infection. Study at large: Recently identified HLA-C-restricted CMV epitopes were among the peptides used. The public TCR beta signatures pointed to both CMV infection and matching HLA type.

Germline CDR1 reads DFQATT; CDR2 reads SNEGSKA (reference sequence). The CDR3 contains 12 residues. Trimming left V 1 base short and J 9 bases short, with 10 bases between. Overall study findings and caveats: The study identified carriers of CMV plus the relevant HLA from cumulative public TCR beta family frequency.

TCRdb reprocessed the reads with MiXCR, giving one entry per CDR3 protein. The sample carries roughly 920,000 distinct CDR3 sequences, roughly 31% recorded once. This clonotype has just a few counts. Its specificity is unknown. This sequence originates from a human donor in good health (CMV status not recorded). Some clones in this sample may be carry-over from other donors' samples. This chain connects TRBV20-1 to TRBJ2-1; possible D gene TRBD2, 5 bases. Sequencing was performed on cultured CD8+ T cells from PBMCs, taken from culture after CMV antigen stimulation. The CDR3 here is CSARGTASEQFF. The CDR3 DNA reads TGCAGTGCTAGAGGGACTGCAAGTGAGCAGTTCTTC.